This T cell receptor beta chain is from a study of shared clonotypes between healthy human individuals. Study-wide results and limits: Clonotype sharing among the donors was expected to vary with sequencing depth.

The protocol was immunoSEQ multiplex PCR, while the TCRdb copy is restricted to in-frame clones and leaves out a portion. The data hold approximately 1,500,000 clones, with around 97% observed a single time. Germline CDR1 is SGHNT and CDR2 is YENEEA. The CDR3 loop spans 16 amino acids. The V and J ends lost 5 bases and 5 bases, in that order; junction bases with no gene match: 3. Regarding this clone: Its target is unknown.

The sequencing input was naive CD4+ T cells sorted from blood. Subset indicated: CD45RA+ positively selected. The receptor was derived from a man aged 25-45 years in good health. The chain has TRBV11-3 and TRBJ2-2, with 15 nucleotides matching TRBD2. The CDR3: CASSRGLAGGTGELFF. For the CDR3, the DNA is TGTGCCAGCAGCCGCGGACTAGCGGGAGGGACCGGGGAGCTGTTTTTT.